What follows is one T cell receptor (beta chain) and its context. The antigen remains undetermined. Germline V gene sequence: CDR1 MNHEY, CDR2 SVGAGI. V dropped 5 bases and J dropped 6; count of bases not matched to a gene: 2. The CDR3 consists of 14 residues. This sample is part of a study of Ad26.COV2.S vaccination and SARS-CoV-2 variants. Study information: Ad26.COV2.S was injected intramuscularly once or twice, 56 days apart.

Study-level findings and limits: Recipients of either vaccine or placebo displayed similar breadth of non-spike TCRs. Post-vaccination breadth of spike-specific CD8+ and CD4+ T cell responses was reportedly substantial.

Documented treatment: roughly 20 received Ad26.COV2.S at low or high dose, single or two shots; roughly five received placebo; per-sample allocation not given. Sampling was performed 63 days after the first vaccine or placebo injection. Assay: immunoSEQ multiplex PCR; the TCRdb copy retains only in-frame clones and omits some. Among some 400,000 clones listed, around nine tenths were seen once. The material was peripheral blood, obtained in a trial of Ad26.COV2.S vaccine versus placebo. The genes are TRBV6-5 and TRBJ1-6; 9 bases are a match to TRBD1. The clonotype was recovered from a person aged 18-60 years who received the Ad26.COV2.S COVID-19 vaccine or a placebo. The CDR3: CASSPDRGNSPLHF. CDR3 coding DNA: TGTGCCAGCAGTCCGGACAGGGGTAATTCACCCCTCCACTTT.